This TCR beta chain was sequenced in a study of OX40 agonist ivuxolimab in advanced cancers. About the study: The drug used for patients, ivuxolimab, was an agonistic anti-OX40 (CD134) antibody. Among those treated, three patients had partial responses, one with hepatocellular carcinoma and two with cutaneous melanoma.

The repertoire was sequenced with immunoSEQ multiplex PCR; TCRdb's copy has only in-frame clones and lacks some. This sample has roughly 89,000 clones, with roughly 91% found just once. In germline, CDR1 is SGHTA, CDR2 FQGNSA. Deletions cut 0 bases from V and 8 bases from J, with 8 bases between. CDR3 length: 13 residues. The material sequenced was CD4+ or CD8+ T cells sorted from blood, taken in a trial of the OX40 agonist ivuxolimab. The sequence derives from an adult with an advanced solid tumor such as melanoma, head and neck, liver or kidney cancer. This chain uses TRBV7-2 with TRBJ2-1; D gene unclear. CDR3 sequence reads: CASSLAFLDEQFF. As DNA, the CDR3 is TGTGCCAGCAGCTTAGCGTTTCTCGATGAGCAGTTCTTC.